The T cell receptor beta chain under discussion was sequenced for a study of blood T cell repertoires in COVID-19. Study information: T cells, B-cell-depleted T cells, or PBMCs supplied cDNA or gDNA.

The authors' processing: It was from reference gene primer amplification that nucleated cell counts were estimated. Using immunoSEQ multiplex PCR, the repertoire was profiled, and TCRdb retains in-frame clones only, with some absent. V and J calls and clone size are those listed in that table; D and trimming were worked out from the DNA. This table has 110,000 or so clones, more than 75% appearing once. The sample was peripheral blood. The receptor's source is a man aged 40-49 years with acute or convalescent COVID-19.

The CDR3 loop reads CASSPFDSFYGYTF. CDR3 DNA: TGTGCCAGCTCACCGTTCGACAGTTTCTATGGCTACACCTTC. The gene calls are TRBV18 and TRBJ1-2; D possibly corresponds to TRBD1 (5 bases). V shed 3 bases and J shed 4 bases, with 12 bases lying between them. The CDR3 consists of 14 residues. Germline V gene lookup returns CDR1 KGHSH and CDR2 LQKENI.